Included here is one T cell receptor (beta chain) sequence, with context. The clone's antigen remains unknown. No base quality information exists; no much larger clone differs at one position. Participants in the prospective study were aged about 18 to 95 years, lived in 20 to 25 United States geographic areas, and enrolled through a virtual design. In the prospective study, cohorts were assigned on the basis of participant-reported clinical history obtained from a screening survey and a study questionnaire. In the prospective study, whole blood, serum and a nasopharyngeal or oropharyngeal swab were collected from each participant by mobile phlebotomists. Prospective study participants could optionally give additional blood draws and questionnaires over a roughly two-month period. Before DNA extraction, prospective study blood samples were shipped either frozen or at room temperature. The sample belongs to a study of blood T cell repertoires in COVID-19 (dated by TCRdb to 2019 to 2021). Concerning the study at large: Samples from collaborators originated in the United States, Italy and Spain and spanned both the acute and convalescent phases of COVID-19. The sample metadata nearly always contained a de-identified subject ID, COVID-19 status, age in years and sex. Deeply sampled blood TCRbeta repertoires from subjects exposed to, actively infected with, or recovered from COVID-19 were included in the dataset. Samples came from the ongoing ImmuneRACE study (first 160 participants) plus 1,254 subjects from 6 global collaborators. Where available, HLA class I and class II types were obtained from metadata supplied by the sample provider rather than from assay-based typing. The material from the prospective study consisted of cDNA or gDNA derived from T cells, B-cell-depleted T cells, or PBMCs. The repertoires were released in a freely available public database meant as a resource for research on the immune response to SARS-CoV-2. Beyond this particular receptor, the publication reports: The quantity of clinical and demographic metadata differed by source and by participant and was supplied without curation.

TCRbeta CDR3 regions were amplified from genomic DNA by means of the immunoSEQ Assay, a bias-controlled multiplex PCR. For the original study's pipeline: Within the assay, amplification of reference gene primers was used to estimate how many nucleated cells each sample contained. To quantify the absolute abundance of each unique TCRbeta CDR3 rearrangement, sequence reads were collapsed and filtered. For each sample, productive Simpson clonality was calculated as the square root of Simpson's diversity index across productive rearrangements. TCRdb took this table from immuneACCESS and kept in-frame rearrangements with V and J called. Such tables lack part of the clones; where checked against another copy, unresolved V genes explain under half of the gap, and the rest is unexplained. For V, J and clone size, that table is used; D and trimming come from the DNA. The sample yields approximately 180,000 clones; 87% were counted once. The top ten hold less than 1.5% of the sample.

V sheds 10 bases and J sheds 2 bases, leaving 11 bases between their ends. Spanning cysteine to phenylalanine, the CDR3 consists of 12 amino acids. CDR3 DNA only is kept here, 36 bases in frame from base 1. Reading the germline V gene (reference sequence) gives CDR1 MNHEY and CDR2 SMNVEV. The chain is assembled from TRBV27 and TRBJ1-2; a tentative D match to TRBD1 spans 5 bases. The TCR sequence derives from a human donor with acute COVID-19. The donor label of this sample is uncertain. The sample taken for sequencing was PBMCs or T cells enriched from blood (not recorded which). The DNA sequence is TGTGCCACCTTCAGGGTCAACTATGGCTACACCTTC. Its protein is CATFRVNYGYTF.